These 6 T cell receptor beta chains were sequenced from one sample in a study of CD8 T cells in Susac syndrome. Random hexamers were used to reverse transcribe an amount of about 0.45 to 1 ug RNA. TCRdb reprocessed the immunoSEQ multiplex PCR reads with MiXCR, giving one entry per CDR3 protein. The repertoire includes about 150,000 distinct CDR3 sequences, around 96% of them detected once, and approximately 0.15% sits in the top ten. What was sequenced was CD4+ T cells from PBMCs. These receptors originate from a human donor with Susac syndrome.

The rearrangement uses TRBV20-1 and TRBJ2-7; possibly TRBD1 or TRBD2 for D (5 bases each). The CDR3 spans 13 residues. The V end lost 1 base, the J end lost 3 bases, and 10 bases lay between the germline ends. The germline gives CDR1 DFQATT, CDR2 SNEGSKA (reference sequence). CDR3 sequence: CSARVGGNYEQYF. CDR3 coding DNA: TGCAGTGCTAGAGTTGGGGGAAACTACGAGCAGTACTTC.

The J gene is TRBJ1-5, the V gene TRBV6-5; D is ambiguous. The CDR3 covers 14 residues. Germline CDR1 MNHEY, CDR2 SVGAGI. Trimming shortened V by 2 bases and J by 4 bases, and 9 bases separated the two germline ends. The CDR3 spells CASSYTSANQPQHF. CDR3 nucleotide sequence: TGTGCCAGCAGTTACACATCTGCAAATCAGCCCCAGCATTTT.

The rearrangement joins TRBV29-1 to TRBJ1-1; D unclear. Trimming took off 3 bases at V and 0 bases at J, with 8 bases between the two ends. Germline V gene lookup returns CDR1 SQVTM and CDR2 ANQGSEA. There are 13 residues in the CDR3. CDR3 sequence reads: CSVDGLMNTEAFF. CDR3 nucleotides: TGCAGCGTTGATGGCCTCATGAACACTGAAGCTTTCTTT.

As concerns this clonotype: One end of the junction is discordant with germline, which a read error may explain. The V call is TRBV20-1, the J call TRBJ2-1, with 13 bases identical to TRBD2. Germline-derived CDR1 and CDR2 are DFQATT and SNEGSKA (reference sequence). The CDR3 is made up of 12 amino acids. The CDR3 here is CSARALGLAGPF. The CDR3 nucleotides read TGCAGTGCTAGAGCGTTGGGACTAGCGGGGCCCTTC.

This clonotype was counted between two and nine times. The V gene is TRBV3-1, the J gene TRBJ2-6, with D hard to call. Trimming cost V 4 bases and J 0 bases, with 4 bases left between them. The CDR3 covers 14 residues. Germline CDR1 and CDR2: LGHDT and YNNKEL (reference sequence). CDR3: CASSLLSGANVLTF. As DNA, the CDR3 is TGTGCCAGCAGCCTACTCTCTGGGGCCAACGTCCTGACTTTC.

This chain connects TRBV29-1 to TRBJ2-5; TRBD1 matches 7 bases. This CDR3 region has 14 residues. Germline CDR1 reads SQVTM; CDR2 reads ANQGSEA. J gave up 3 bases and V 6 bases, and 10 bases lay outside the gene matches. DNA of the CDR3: TGCAGCGTCCGACGACAGGGAGTTGAAGAGACCCAGTACTTC. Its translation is CSVRRQGVEETQYF. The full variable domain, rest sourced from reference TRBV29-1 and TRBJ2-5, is SAVISQKPSRDICQRGTSLTIQCQVDSQVTMMFWYRQQPGQSLTLIATANQGSEATYESGFVIDKFPISRPNLTFSTLTVSNMSPEDSSIYLCSVRRQGVEETQYFGPGTRLLVL.